These 3 T cell receptor beta chains came from one sample sequenced in a study of blood T cell repertoires in COVID-19. Data came from immunoSEQ multiplex PCR; TCRdb stores just in-frame clones and leaves some out. The repertoire has more than 150,000 clones, roughly 85% of them found once; the top ten carry roughly 8%. The sample taken for sequencing was peripheral blood. The source of these receptors is a man between 60 and 75 years old with acute or convalescent COVID-19.

The gene calls are TRBV9 and TRBJ1-6; 8 nucleotides agree with TRBD1. In germline, CDR1 is SGDLS, CDR2 YYNGEE. The V segment lost 0 bases and the J segment 0 bases; nucleotides outside the gene matches: 8. CDR3 length: 19 amino acids. The CDR3 is CASSVVGTGHRSYNSPLHF. The CDR3 nucleotides read TGTGCCAGCAGCGTAGTTGGGACAGGTCACCGCTCCTATAATTCACCCCTCCACTTT.

The chain combines TRBV7-9 with TRBJ2-7; 10 positions agree with TRBD1. V shed 1 base, J shed 2 bases, and the junction held 2 bases outside the gene matches. The CDR3 contains 15 residues. CDR1 and CDR2 (germline): SEHNR, FQNEAQ (reference sequence). The chain's CDR3 is CASSLGTGGAYEQYF. In nucleotides, the CDR3 is TGTGCCAGCAGCTTAGGGACAGGGGGGGCCTACGAGCAGTACTTC.

The J gene is TRBJ2-7, the V gene TRBV2, with D perhaps TRBD2 (6 bases). Trimming removed 6 bases from V and 4 bases from J, with 16 bases in between. The CDR3 consists of 14 residues. Germline V gives CDR1 SNHLY, CDR2 FYNNEI. The CDR3 nucleotides read TGTGCCAGCAGACCCGGGACCGGAGGGTACGAGCAGTACTTC. It specifies CASRPGTGGYEQYF.